The 3 T cell receptor beta chains listed next were all sequenced from one sample in a study of T cells expressing NK-cell markers. TCRdb re-called the 5' RACE reads; every CDR3 protein appears as one record, without DNA. The sample's table shows 550,000 or so distinct CDR3 sequences. Material: blood T cells: a sorted CD56 or NKG2C T cell subset, CD4+ or CD8+ T cells, or bulk PBMC T cells (not recorded which). Receptor source: a man in his late teens or twenties in good health.

The genes are TRBV5-6 and TRBJ2-3; the D gene TCRdb calls, TRBD2, cannot be checked with no DNA. The germline V gene has CDR1 SGHDT and CDR2 YYEEEE. The CDR3 contains 16 residues. CDR3 sequence reads: CASSSSGWDLTDTQYF.

The genes are TRBV7-9 and TRBJ2-7; without DNA, the TCRdb call of TRBD1 cannot be checked. The germline V gene has CDR1 SEHNR and CDR2 FQNEAQ (reference sequence). The CDR3 loop spans 15 amino acids. The CDR3 spells CASSLAPGQSYEQYF.

The chain has TRBV28 and TRBJ1-6. Germline V gene sequence: CDR1 MDHEN, CDR2 SYDVKM. The CDR3 is 15 residues long. The CDR3 here is CASIDESSYNSPLHF. The variable domain in full, with the rest retrieved from reference TRBV28 and TRBJ1-6, is DVKVTQSSRYLVKRTGEKVFLECVQDMDHENMFWYRQDPGLGLRLIYFSYDVKMKEKGDIPEGYSVSREKKERFSLILESASTNQTSMYLCASIDESSYNSPLHFGNGTRLTVT.